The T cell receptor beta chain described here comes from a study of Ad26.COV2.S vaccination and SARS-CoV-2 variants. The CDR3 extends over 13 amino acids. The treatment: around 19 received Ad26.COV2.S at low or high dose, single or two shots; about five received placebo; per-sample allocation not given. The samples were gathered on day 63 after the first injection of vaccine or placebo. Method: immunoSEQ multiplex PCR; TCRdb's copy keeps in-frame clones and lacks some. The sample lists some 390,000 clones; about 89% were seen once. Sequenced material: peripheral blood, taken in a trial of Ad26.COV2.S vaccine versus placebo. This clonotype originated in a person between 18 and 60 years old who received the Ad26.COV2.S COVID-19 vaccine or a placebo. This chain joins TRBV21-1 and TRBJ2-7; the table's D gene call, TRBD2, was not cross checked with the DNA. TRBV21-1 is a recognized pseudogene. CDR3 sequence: CASSSGAAYEQYF. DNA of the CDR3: TGTGCCAGCTCTAGCGGGGCAGCCTACGAGCAGTACTTC.